These T cell receptor beta chains were read from a single sample in a study of T cell responses to AZD1222 COVID-19 vaccine. Repertoires were generated with immunoSEQ multiplex PCR, while TCRdb's copy carries only in-frame clones and drops some. Of roughly 150,000 clones listed, 70% to 90% are singletons. The sequenced sample was peripheral blood, obtained on day 0 of AZD1222 vaccination. The receptor source for this set is an adult in good health. Both conserved end residues are part of each CDR3. D genes are given only for firm matches. Clone size is shown for a subset of rows, as once, few, many or a class of expanded clone.

j_call d_call cdr3_length clone_size v_call cdr3_nt cdr3_aa
TRBJ2-7 NA 14 NA TRBV18 TGTGCCAGCTCACCCCCGACGGTCACCTACGAGCAGTACTTC CASSPPTVTYEQYF
TRBJ2-7 TRBD2 15 few TRBV2 TGTGCCAGCACCCTGACTAGCGGGAGGGCCTACGAGCAGTACTTC CASTLTSGRAYEQYF
TRBJ2-3 NA 14 NA TRBV28 TGTGCCAGCACAGGAGGACCTAGAACAGATACGCAGTATTTT CASTGGPRTDTQYF
TRBJ1-4 NA 15 NA TRBV10-3 TGTGCCATCAGTGAAAGAGTTGCAACTAATGAAAAACTGTTTTTT CAISERVATNEKLFF
TRBJ1-1 TRBD1 16 NA TRBV19 TGTGCCAGTAGTATAGGGAGGACAGGGGGCACGACTGAAGCTTTCTTT CASSIGRTGGTTEAFF
TRBJ1-4 TRBD1 16 NA TRBV25-1 TGTGCCAGCAGTGCTAGAACGGGACAGGTTAATGAAAAACTGTTTTTT CASSARTGQVNEKLFF
TRBJ1-1 NA 14 NA TRBV7-2 TGTGCCAGCAGCGAAGACGCCGAAAACACTGAAGCTTTCTTT CASSEDAENTEAFF
TRBJ1-1 NA 13 NA TRBV30 TGTGCCTGGAGTGTGGGCAGGGACACTGAAGCTTTCTTT CAWSVGRDTEAFF
TRBJ1-1 NA 13 NA TRBV29-1 TGCAGCGTCGGCCTCGACAGGAACACTGAAGCTTTCTTT CSVGLDRNTEAFF
TRBJ1-1 NA 11 NA TRBV5-6 TGTGCCAGCAGCTACAATTGGGAAGCTTTCTTT CASSYNWEAFF
TRBJ2-5 TRBD2 15 NA TRBV14 TGTGCCAGCAGCCGAGGAGCGGGGTTCCAAGAGACCCAGTACTTC CASSRGAGFQETQYF
TRBJ1-5 NA 15 few TRBV5-6 TGTGCCAGCAGTCCGGGTTTGTATAGCAATCAGCCCCAGCATTTT CASSPGLYSNQPQHF
TRBJ1-2 NA 12 NA TRBV5-1 TGCGCCAGCAGCCTTAGGGGGGATGGCTACACCTTC CASSLRGDGYTF
TRBJ1-5 NA 15 once TRBV4-3 TGCGCCAGCAGCCAAGATGGGGGCGGTAATCAGCCCCAGCATTTT CASSQDGGGNQPQHF
TRBJ1-4 NA 15 NA TRBV6-2/TRBV6-3 TGTGCCAGCAGTTTAGCAGGTTCTGCTGATGAAAAACTGTTTTTT CASSLAGSADEKLFF
TRBJ2-7 NA 15 once TRBV10-2 TGCGCCAGCAGTGAGTTGGCGGGCCGGGCGGCCGAGCAGTACTTC CASSELAGRAAEQYF
TRBJ1-4 NA 13 once TRBV11-2 TGTGCCAGCAGCTTAGGCTCTTATGAAAAACTGTTTTTT CASSLGSYEKLFF
TRBJ2-7 TRBD2 15 NA TRBV5-6 TGTGCCAGCAGCGAACTAGCGGCCTACTCCTACGAGCAGTACTTC CASSELAAYSYEQYF
TRBJ1-1 NA 13 NA TRBV2 TGTGCCAGCAGTGTGGGTCGGGACACTGAAGCTTTCTTT CASSVGRDTEAFF
TRBJ1-1 NA 12 NA TRBV28 TGTGCCAGCAGTTTATCTGGGGGGTTCGGTTTCTTT CASSLSGGFGFF
TRBJ1-2 TRBD1 15 NA TRBV4-1 TGCGCCAGCAGCCAACCGACAGGGGTAGTGAAGGGCTACACCTTC CASSQPTGVVKGYTF
TRBJ2-1 TRBD2 13 NA TRBV4-1 TGCGCCAGCAGCCAAAGCACTAGCGGTTGGCAGTTCTTC CASSQSTSGWQFF
TRBJ1-1 TRBD1 13 NA TRBV6-1 TGTGCCAGCAGTTTGACAGGGGACACTGAAGCTTTCTTT CASSLTGDTEAFF
TRBJ1-2 NA 12 once TRBV7-8 TGTGCCAGCAGCCCCCGTGTTGAGGGCTACACCTTC CASSPRVEGYTF
TRBJ2-3 NA 13 NA TRBV10-3 TGTGCCATCAGACCGGCTCAGTCAGATACGCAGTATTTT CAIRPAQSDTQYF
TRBJ2-7 TRBD1 15 NA TRBV18 TGTGCCAGCTCACCGGGGACAGGGCGAACCTACGAGCAGTACTTC CASSPGTGRTYEQYF
TRBJ2-4 TRBD2 15 NA TRBV10-3 TGTGCCACGCGGACTAGCGGGAGTCAGGCGAACATTCAGTACTTC CATRTSGSQANIQYF
TRBJ2-1 TRBD1 14 once TRBV5-1 TGCGCCAGCAGCTCAACCGACAGGGTCAATGAGCAGTTCTTC CASSSTDRVNEQFF
TRBJ1-5 NA 13 once TRBV6-5 TGTGCCAGCAGCCTGACACGGGGGGAGCCCCAGCATTTT CASSLTRGEPQHF
TRBJ1-2 NA 13 NA TRBV9 TGTGCCAGCAGCACCCCCGGGGGGCTTGGCTACACCTTC CASSTPGGLGYTF
TRBJ1-4 NA 16 NA TRBV20-1 TGCAGTGCTAGTAGTAGGGAGATCGTGACTAATGAAAAACTGTTTTTT CSASSREIVTNEKLFF
TRBJ2-1 TRBD2 16 once TRBV5-4 TGTGCCAGCAGCTTGATGCAGCGGGGGATCTACAATGAGCAGTTCTTC CASSLMQRGIYNEQFF
TRBJ1-5 NA 16 NA TRBV21-1 TGTGCCAGCAGCCACGGCCCCGGACAGGGAGTACAGCCCCAGCATTTT CASSHGPGQGVQPQHF
TRBJ2-1 NA 16 NA TRBV6-2/TRBV6-3 TGTGCCAGCAGTACCGGGACAGCGGGTTTCTACAATGAGCAGTTCTTC CASSTGTAGFYNEQFF
TRBJ1-2 NA 12 NA TRBV4-1 TGCGCCAGCAGCCAAGGTGGAGGTCGCTACACCTTC CASSQGGGRYTF
TRBJ2-3 TRBD1 17 NA TRBV28 TGTGCCAGCAGTTTCTTATTTCCGACAGGGAGCACAGATACGCAGTATTTT CASSFLFPTGSTDTQYF
TRBJ1-5 NA 12 NA TRBV27 TGTGCCAGCAGTTCACCAGGTCAGCCCCAGCATTTT CASSSPGQPQHF
TRBJ1-1 NA 12 once TRBV24-1 TGTGCCACCAGTGATTCCGCAGGGAGGGCTTTCTTT CATSDSAGRAFF
TRBJ1-2 NA 12 NA TRBV6-5 TGTGCCAGCAGGTCTACAGGGAATGGCTACACCTTC CASRSTGNGYTF
TRBJ1-1 NA 14 NA TRBV5-1 TGCGCCAGCAGCTTGGATGGGAGTGAGACTGAAGCTTTCTTT CASSLDGSETEAFF
TRBJ2-1 NA 15 NA TRBV12-1 TGTGCCAGCAGCTCATCACCGGGGGCCTACAATGAGCAGTTCTTC CASSSSPGAYNEQFF
TRBJ2-5 NA 15 few TRBV4-3 TGCGCCAGCAGCCAAGATGTGGGGTCGGGGGAGACCCAGTACTTC CASSQDVGSGETQYF
TRBJ1-4 NA 16 NA TRBV28 TGTGCCAGCAGCCCCCCAAAGGGACACTGGAATGAAAAACTGTTTTTT CASSPPKGHWNEKLFF
TRBJ1-5 NA 14 NA TRBV28 TGTGCCAGCAGTTTATTCGGAAGCAATCAGCCCCAGCATTTT CASSLFGSNQPQHF
TRBJ2-2 NA 15 NA TRBV4-1 TGCGCCAGCAGCCAAGTTTCCGGCGGCACCGGGGAGCTGTTTTTT CASSQVSGGTGELFF
TRBJ1-5 NA 13 NA TRBV3-1/TRBV3-2 TGTGCCAGCAGCCAAGAACGGGAACAGCCCCAGCATTTT CASSQEREQPQHF
TRBJ2-2 NA 14 NA TRBV6-2/TRBV6-3 TGTGCCAGCAGTTACTCTTCGGGGATCGGGGAGCTGTTTTTT CASSYSSGIGELFF
TRBJ1-4 NA 14 once TRBV4-2 TGTGCCAGCAGCCAAGAGGTGGGGAATGAAAAACTGTTTTTT CASSQEVGNEKLFF
TRBJ2-7 TRBD2 18 once TRBV11-3 TGTGCCAGCAGCTCGGAGTCTTTCGATCGGGGCGGGAGCCACGAGCAGTACTTC CASSSESFDRGGSHEQYF
TRBJ2-1 NA 10 NA TRBV30 TGTGCCTGGGGGGGAAATGAGCAGTTCTTC CAWGGNEQFF
TRBJ2-7 NA 13 NA TRBV10-1 TGCGCCAGCAGTGGCTCACCGAACTACGAGCAGTACTTC CASSGSPNYEQYF